The entry below describes one TCR beta chain. The V gene's germline CDR1 is SGHDT and CDR2 YYEEEE. V shed 1 base, J shed 8 bases, and the junction held 14 bases outside the gene matches. The CDR3 spans 17 residues. Sequencing used immunoSEQ multiplex PCR; TCRdb keeps in-frame clones, though not all of them. The sample lists 65,000 to 80,000 clones, 85% to 95% occurring once. This entry belongs to a study of OX40 agonist ivuxolimab in advanced cancers. The origin of this receptor is an adult with an advanced solid tumor such as melanoma, head and neck, liver or kidney cancer. This chain joins TRBV5-6 and TRBJ2-1, with 8 bases lining up with TRBD1. Material: CD4+ or CD8+ T cells sorted from blood, obtained in a trial of the OX40 agonist ivuxolimab. CDR3 residues: CASSLFGSGGNRDEQFF. CDR3 bases: TGTGCCAGCAGCTTGTTCGGGTCAGGGGGCAATAGGGATGAGCAGTTCTTC.